This T cell receptor beta chain was identified during a study of blood T cells in healthy people across ages. Unmatched junction bases numbered 3, after V lost 5 bases and J lost 6 bases. This CDR3 has 12 amino acids. Germline V CDR1 and CDR2: DFQATT, SNEGSKA (reference sequence). The second PCR ran about 6 to 11 cycles with a sample-barcoded 5' primer and J-beta primers. TCRdb analysed the 5' RACE reads with MiXCR anew, one entry per CDR3 protein. The sample contains 1.5 million to 2 million distinct CDR3 sequences, approximately 50% of which appear only once. Sequencing was performed on blood. This chain links TRBV20-1 with TRBJ2-3; 9 nucleotides align to TRBD2. The receptor's source is a woman aged 40 to 50 in good health. Here the CDR3 DNA reads TGCAGTGCTCCCGGGACTAGCGATACGCAGTATTTT. Its protein is CSAPGTSDTQYF.